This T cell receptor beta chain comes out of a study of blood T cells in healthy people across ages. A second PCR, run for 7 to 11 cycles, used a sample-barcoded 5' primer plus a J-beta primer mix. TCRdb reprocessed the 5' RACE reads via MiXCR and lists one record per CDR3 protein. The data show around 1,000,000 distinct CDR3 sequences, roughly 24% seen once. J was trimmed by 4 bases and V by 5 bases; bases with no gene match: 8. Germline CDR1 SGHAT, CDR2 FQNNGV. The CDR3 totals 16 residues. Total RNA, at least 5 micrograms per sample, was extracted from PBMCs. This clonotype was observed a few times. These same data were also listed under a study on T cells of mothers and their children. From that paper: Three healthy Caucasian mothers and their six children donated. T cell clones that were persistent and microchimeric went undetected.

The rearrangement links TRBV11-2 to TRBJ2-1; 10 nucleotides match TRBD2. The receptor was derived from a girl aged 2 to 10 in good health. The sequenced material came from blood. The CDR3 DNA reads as TGTGCCAGCAGCCGAGAACTAGCGGGGATTTACAATGAGCAGTTCTTC. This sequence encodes CASSRELAGIYNEQFF.